This T cell receptor (beta chain) comes out of a study of metastatic and nonmetastatic thyroid tumors. Study at large: The authors compared repertoires across blood and tumor or nodule tissue from malignant and benign thyroid patients.

Study-wide results and caveats: Relative to benign nodules, malignant thyroid tumors were reportedly characterized by significantly elevated TCR beta diversity in blood and tumor.

This clone was counted between two and nine times. Antigen unknown. Original analysis: A classifier of distant metastasis in papillary thyroid cancer was built from CDR3 differences (across clinicopathological groups). TCRdb re-called the PCR reads with MiXCR. TCRdb assigned the V and J calls; the authors' analysis was not used. The sample yields around 35,000 clones, roughly a sixth seen once. The V gene end was trimmed by 2 bases and the J gene end by 3 bases; junction bases not matched to a gene: 6. The CDR3 spans 15 residues. Germline CDR1 and CDR2: MNHNS and SASEGT. Each patient went into thyroid surgery without having received any treatment.

The J gene is TRBJ2-7, the V gene TRBV6-1; 8 bases map to TRBD1. The sample taken for sequencing was blood. The TCR sequence derives from a male donor with papillary thyroid cancer or a benign thyroid nodule (not recorded which). Some clones in this sample may be carry-over from other donors' samples. The CDR3 loop is CASSESRGLNYEQYF. CDR3 bases: TGTGCCAGCAGTGAAAGCAGGGGGCTAAACTACGAGCAGTACTTC.